This T cell receptor (beta chain) was profiled in a study of cytomegalovirus exposure and HLA in healthy donors (dated by TCRdb to about 2017). Turning to the overall study: According to an earlier analysis of several hundred of the donors, 200 million or so T cells yielded 117 million unique TCR beta sequences and approximately 300 Gb of sequence data. Of the roughly 400 genotyped donors, roughly 76% were placed in the genetic ancestry cluster associated with self-reported Caucasian donors. Among 398 genotyped donors of the cohort, an average of roughly 230,000 unique TCR beta nucleotide sequences was sequenced per donor, of which approximately 18% were non-productive. A later genetic analysis used genome-wide SNP genotypes for about 55% of the 666 donors, treating that subset as a discovery cohort. The later analysis used no new phenotypic data to find candidate immune exposures, relying instead on TCR beta sequences and their occurrence across donors. An early release covering roughly 640 HLA-typed donors comprised 250 to 350 gigabases of sequencing data and around 80 million unique TCR sequences. HLA typing covered class I and class II loci at four-digit resolution. Roughly 5 DR-DQ haplotypes were handled as single units for association and clustering, since linkage in the cohort was strong. A later analysis re-examined previously published TCR beta repertoires from 500 to 700 donors and added high-resolution HLA genotyping to investigate patterns of TCR occurrence. The aim of the study was to test whether cataloging public T cell receptors could identify signatures of past pathogen exposure. Alongside the repertoire data, information on donor age, sex, ethnicity and CMV serostatus was compiled. The T cell repertoires of about 700 subjects were profiled by immunosequencing and related to cytomegalovirus serostatus. An earlier analysis of 450 to 750 of the donors used high-throughput TCR beta sequencing to judge whether each TCR beta V gene segment behaved as functional or pseudogenic. Every discovery cohort repertoire had been produced on one sequencing platform. A separate validation cohort of 90 to 150 different subjects was used in addition to the roughly 720-subject first cohort. High-throughput TCR immunosequencing, statistical association of individual TCRs with disease status, and machine learning were combined to predict cytomegalovirus infection status. Typing coverage varied by locus: about 620-630 donors for A, B, C, DRB1 and DQB1; approximately 500 for DQA1; some 610 for DPA1; 400 to 480 for DPB1.

This clone has just one count. Its antigen remains undetermined. Per-nucleotide qualities are absent, and no much larger clonotype sits a single base away. General study outcomes and caveats: Presence/absence analyses assumed roughly uniform sequencing depth across donors, an assumption that may not hold. Correlated functional status among segregating V segments might be attributable to linkage disequilibrium, but an unknown experimental factor could not be ruled out. Some IMGT-functional V segments, including TRBV6-2 and TRBV6-3, could not be told apart with the 87-base-pair reads, so those segments were excluded. Because counts were too low, some 17 rarely observed V segments, including chromosome 9 orphons, were left out of the earlier analysis of about 620 of the donors. In a later genetic analysis, fewer N-insertions in productive TCRs were reported among donors in an Asian-associated ancestry cluster than the approximately 670-donor mean. Several of the top co-occurrence clusters appeared to be linked to parvovirus B19, influenza, CMV and Epstein-Barr virus, according to a later analysis. In a later analysis, some 17,000 TCR beta sequences were associated with specific HLA alleles at a false discovery rate of 0.05. A further reported finding was that TCR beta sequences accurately predicted the HLA-A and HLA-B alleles for most subjects in the first cohort. An earlier analysis of approximately 570 of the donors showed that most TCR beta V segments appeared in productive rearrangements either about 90% or about 30% of the time, which broadly matched IMGT annotations. A cluster of highly shared sequence variants was judged likely to represent a technical artifact of the sequencing pipeline. Because HLA typing was missing for some donors at each locus, association tests included only the typed subset. According to a later analysis, most CMV-associated TCR beta chains appeared to be HLA-restricted, and the HLA associations seemed to be driven largely by CMV exposure. A later analysis found that TCR association rates varied across HLA loci, with DRB1 alleles showing the most associated TCRs and HLA-C alleles the fewest. The study listed 150 to 200 TCR beta chains as associated with cytomegalovirus. The only immune exposure information available for the cohort was CMV serostatus. This cohort had only TCR beta chains sequenced, and the lack of alpha or paired-chain data limited which features could be detected. The authors suggested that the approach could potentially be extended to other disease states and immunological phenotypes. When HLA alleles, especially DR and DQ, strongly co-occurred, TCR associations were difficult to assign to individual alleles. Across donors, most TCR sequences were observed very rarely, whereas some public TCRs were present in many individuals. In a later analysis, HLA-associated TCR beta chains were found to be more clonally expanded and to have lower generation probabilities than equally common non-associated chains. In a later genetic analysis, a missense DCLRE1C variant was associated with V-gene and J-gene trimming of TCR beta chains, and the association was replicated in an independent cohort. In vitro tests confirmed that a few of the cytomegalovirus-associated TCR beta chains recognize cytomegalovirus antigens. Cytomegalovirus status was reported to be diagnosed by the classifier with high specificity and sensitivity in both the original and validation cohorts.

In the germline V gene (reference sequence), CDR1 corresponds to SGHKS and CDR2 to YYEKEE. A distance of 8 bases separates the germline ends of V and J, which lose 2 bases and 2 bases respectively. Taken from cysteine to phenylalanine, the CDR3 has 14 residues. Left in the record is the CDR3 DNA by itself, 42 bases read in frame from the first base. The library came from the immunoSEQ multiplex PCR assay. For the multiplex PCR, a mixture combining 60 forward primers for TCR Vbeta segments and 13 reverse primers for TCR Jbeta segments was used. The CDR3 region of rearranged TCR beta genes was amplified from genomic DNA by a multiplex PCR assay. The Illumina HiSeq System was used to sequence the amplified TCR beta libraries as 87-base-pair reads. The authors' pipeline ran thus. In a later analysis, tens of millions of unique TCR beta chains were counted across the roughly 610 repertoires, and roughly 11 million of these chains were shared by at least two donors. Raw reads were error-corrected and collapsed into unique sequences by a nearest-neighbor algorithm in which closely related sequences were merged to remove PCR and sequencing errors. V, D and J gene segments were assigned by aligning CDR3 sequences to IMGT reference sequences. For a sequence to be retained, a match of at least six nucleotides was required to both a V gene segment and a J gene segment. A rearrangement was called productive if the CDR3 had no stop codons and remained in frame with V and J, and every other rearrangement was called non-productive. CDR3 was defined by IMGT convention, running from the second conserved V-encoded cysteine to the conserved J-encoded phenylalanine. Sequences without an unambiguous match to a single V gene segment were excluded from the earlier analysis of 450 to 750 of the donors. An earlier analysis of several hundred of the donors called V segments functional above 56.7% productive rearrangements and segregating when the between-donor standard deviation exceeded 5%. A statistical classification framework was developed to diagnose cytomegalovirus status using the catalog of TCR beta chain sequences. A later analysis assigned V and J genes by comparing TCR nucleotide sequences with IMGT/GENE-DB human TR gene sequences. In a later analysis, CDR3 sequences and most-parsimonious VDJ recombination scenarios were assigned using the TCRdist pipeline. In a later analysis, each TCR beta chain was defined by its CDR3 amino acid sequence together with its V-gene family, and reads lacking a unique V-gene family were excluded. To address suspected cross-contamination and a sequencing artifact, a later analysis removed a few hundred highly shared, low-generation-probability nucleotide sequences. In a later analysis, a clonal expansion index was calculated for each public chain from normalized within-repertoire ranks of inferred template counts. In a later analysis, generation probabilities were computed with a VDJ recombination model fitted to out-of-frame rearrangements, and the resulting probabilities were checked against IGoR. A later analysis scored TCR-TCR, TCR-HLA and TCR-CMV co-occurrence with hypergeometric tests, applying a repertoire-size bias correction to TCR pairs. To estimate false discovery rates, a later analysis permuted the HLA or CMV assignments 20 times. A later analysis grouped co-occurring TCRs with DBSCAN, adding TCRdist sequence similarity when clustering within HLA-allele-positive subsets. For co-occurrence clustering, repertoires with fewer than 30,000 or more than 120,000 public chains were excluded, along with four to six repertoires with anomalous nucleotide sharing. Sourced from immuneACCESS, this table was stored by TCRdb with only in-frame sequences that have V and J called. A share of the clones is absent; for the studies checked, an unresolved V gene accounts for under half, and the remainder has no known explanation. The DNA was the basis for D and trimming; V, J and clone size are from that table. Here the sample has under 200,000 clones; 80% occur a single time. The biggest ten clones account for 5.7% of the sample.

The cohort consisted of 650 to 700 healthy bone marrow donors. At the time of sampling, every cohort member was nominally healthy, though immune exposures that went unrecorded were likely present. The donor tested CMV seronegative and was one of the 352 seronegative cohort members. A peripheral blood sample was collected from each donor, and TCR beta sequencing was performed on peripheral blood mononuclear cells. The Qiagen DNeasy Blood Extraction Kit was used to extract genomic DNA from the blood cell samples. Sequenced input: PBMCs. The chain couples TRBV5-5 to TRBJ1-5; the D gene identity is not certain. The TCR originated in a man aged 35-49 years in good health and CMV-seronegative. The nucleotide sequence reads TGTGCCAGCAGCTTTATAGGAGGCAATCAGCCCCAGCATTTT. Translated, this gives CASSFIGGNQPQHF.